Described below is a single T cell receptor (beta chain) sequence and its context. The antigen is undetermined. There are 12 residues in the CDR3. The germline gives CDR1 SGHRS, CDR2 YFSETQ. V lost 7 bases and J 0 bases, leaving 7 bases between the germline ends. These data are taken from a study of shared clonotypes between healthy human individuals. Data came from immunoSEQ multiplex PCR; TCRdb stores just in-frame clones and leaves some out. The table includes roughly 2.4 million clones, approximately 96% detected once. Study results and limitations: In general, naive subsets displayed greater estimated richness than memory subsets did. Rarefaction analysis demonstrated incomplete sorted-subset sequencing notwithstanding large depth.

Sequencing was performed on naive CD4+ T cells sorted from blood. Subset defined: CD45RA+ positively selected. This rearrangement joins TRBV5-1 to TRBJ1-1; D is possibly TRBD1 (5 bases). This TCR came from a man aged 18 to 29 in good health. The DNA for the CDR3 is TGCGCCAGCGTAGGGGTGAACACTGAAGCTTTCTTT. Amino acid sequence: CASVGVNTEAFF.